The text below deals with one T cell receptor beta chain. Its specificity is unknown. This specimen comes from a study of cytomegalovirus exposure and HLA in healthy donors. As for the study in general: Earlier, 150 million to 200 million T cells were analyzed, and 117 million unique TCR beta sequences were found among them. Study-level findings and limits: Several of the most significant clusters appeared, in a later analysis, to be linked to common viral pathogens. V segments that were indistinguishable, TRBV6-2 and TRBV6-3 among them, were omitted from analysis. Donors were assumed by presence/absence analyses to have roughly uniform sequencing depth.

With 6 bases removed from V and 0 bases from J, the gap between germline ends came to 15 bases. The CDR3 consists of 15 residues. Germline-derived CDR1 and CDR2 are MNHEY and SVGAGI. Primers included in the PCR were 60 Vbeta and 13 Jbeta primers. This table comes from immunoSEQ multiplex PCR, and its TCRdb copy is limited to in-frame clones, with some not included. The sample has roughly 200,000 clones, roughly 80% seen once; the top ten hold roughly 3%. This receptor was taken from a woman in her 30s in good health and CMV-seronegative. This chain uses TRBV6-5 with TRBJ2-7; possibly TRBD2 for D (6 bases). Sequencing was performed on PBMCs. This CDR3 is CASSPGTFDSYEQYF. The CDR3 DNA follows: TGTGCCAGCAGCCCCGGGACTTTCGACTCCTACGAGCAGTACTTC.